Following are 28 T cell receptor beta chains from one sample sequenced in a study of shared clonotypes between healthy human individuals. Using immunoSEQ multiplex PCR, the repertoire was profiled, and TCRdb retains in-frame clones only, with some absent. This table holds roughly 2,500,000 clones, over 85% found once. The sample consisted of naive CD4+ T cells from PBMCs. Subset specified: CD45RA+ positively selected. These receptor sequences come from a man aged 18 to 30 in good health. Some clones in this sample may be carry-over from other donors' samples.

The chain has TRBV7-2 and TRBJ2-5; TRBD1 matches 7 bases. The V and J ends lost 5 bases and 9 bases, in that order; junction bases with no gene match: 9. The germline gives CDR1 SGHTA, CDR2 FQGNSA. The CDR3 has 13 residues. In nucleotides, the CDR3 is TGTGCCAGCAGCCGGCCGCAGGGGGTGTCCCAGTACTTC. As protein: CASSRPQGVSQYF.

The rearrangement joins TRBV9 to TRBJ1-1; 12 bases line up with TRBD1. The CDR3 length is 15 residues. V lost 4 bases and J lost 10; bases outside the gene matches: 11. CDR1 is SGDLS, CDR2 YYNGEE, per germline. In DNA form, the CDR3 reads TGTGCCAGCAGCTTTACCGGGACAGGGGGCGGTGCAGCTTTCTTT. This codes for CASSFTGTGGGAAFF.

The rearrangement links TRBV5-8 to TRBJ1-3, with D perhaps TRBD1 (6 bases). CDR1 is SGHTS, CDR2 YDEGEE, per germline. The CDR3 runs 17 residues. The V and J ends lost 1 base and 0 bases respectively, with 14 bases between them. This CDR3 reads CASSLMTGASSGNTIYF. The CDR3 nucleotides are TGTGCCAGCAGCTTGATGACGGGGGCCTCCTCTGGAAACACCATATATTTT.

This clone was seen only once. The V call is TRBV15, the J call TRBJ1-4; no firm D call. This CDR3 has 17 amino acids. V gave up 5 bases and J gave up 2 bases, with 18 bases separating them. Germline values: CDR1 LNHNV, CDR2 YYDKDF (reference sequence). The CDR3 sequence: CATSPRGGKSTNEKLFF. DNA of the CDR3: TGTGCCACCAGCCCCCGCGGAGGGAAGTCGACTAATGAAAAACTGTTTTTT.

About this clone: Other DNA sequences in this specimen translate into the identical CDR3. The chain couples TRBV18 to TRBJ1-1, with a possible D match to TRBD1 (5 bases). Germline values: CDR1 KGHSH, CDR2 LQKENI. The CDR3 runs to 14 residues. V lost 1 base to trimming and J lost 4 bases, with 10 bases between them. CDR3 in amino acids: CASSPLQGGTEAFF. The CDR3 DNA reads TGTGCCAGCTCACCACTTCAGGGAGGCACTGAAGCTTTCTTT.

The CDR3 reads CASSLAAGLAGYEQYF. The CDR3 DNA reads TGTGCCAGCAGCTTGGCCGCGGGACTAGCGGGATACGAGCAGTACTTC. The V gene is TRBV5-6, the J gene TRBJ2-7, with 13 nucleotides matching TRBD2. J lost 4 bases, V lost 0 bases, and 4 bases had no gene match. Germline CDR1 and CDR2: SGHDT and YYEEEE. The CDR3 is 16 residues long.

The chain recombines TRBV5-6 with TRBJ2-5, with D perhaps matching TRBD1 (6 bases). Germline CDR1 is SGHDT and CDR2 is YYEEEE. The length of the CDR3 is 14 residues. The V and J ends lost 0 bases and 5 bases respectively, with 11 bases between them. CDR3 nucleotide sequence: TGTGCCAGCAGCTTGGGAGGGCAGGGGGAGACCCAGTACTTC. Amino acid sequence: CASSLGGQGETQYF.

This sequence joins TRBV28 and TRBJ1-1, with a tentative D call TRBD1 (5 bases). Germline V lookup: CDR1 MDHEN, CDR2 SYDVKM. V lost 2 bases and J lost 10, with 17 bases in between. There are 14 residues in the CDR3. CDR3 nucleotides: TGTGCCAGCAGTTTACCAGGGCAGAGGGTGGGAGCTTTCTTT. Encoded protein: CASSLPGQRVGAFF.

The gene calls are TRBV6-6 and TRBJ1-4; 7 bases agree with TRBD1. V was clipped by 7 bases and J by 4 bases; unmatched bases: 6. Germline CDR1 MNHNY, CDR2 SVGAGI (reference sequence). This CDR3 region has 14 residues. CDR3 bases: TGTGCCAGCACCAGGACAGGCCTTAATGAAAAACTGTTTTTT. This codes for CASTRTGLNEKLFF.

The chain recombines TRBV19 with TRBJ1-5; no clear D gene. The CDR3 contains 12 residues. Trimming stripped 0 bases from V and 9 bases from J, with 6 bases between. Germline CDR1 and CDR2: LNHDA and SQIVND (reference sequence). CDR3 in amino acids: CASSIEKRPQHF. The CDR3 bases are TGTGCCAGTAGTATAGAAAAGCGGCCCCAGCATTTT.

This clone was seen once. The gene calls are TRBV2 and TRBJ2-5; the match to TRBD2 covers 10 bases. The germline gives CDR1 SNHLY, CDR2 FYNNEI. V gave up 5 bases and J gave up 1 base; unmatched junction bases: 10. The CDR3 runs 17 residues. The CDR3 bases are TGTGCCAGCAGTACAAACCGACTAGCGGGCCTCCAAGAGACCCAGTACTTC. Protein: CASSTNRLAGLQETQYF.

The CDR3 DNA reads as TGTGCCAGCAACGCTAGCGGGAACAAAGGCTATGAGCAGTTCTTC. As protein: CASNASGNKGYEQFF. The chain links TRBV6-1 to TRBJ2-1; 9 positions agree with TRBD2. Trimming took 7 bases from V and 8 from J; bases not matched to a gene: 12. This CDR3 has 15 amino acids. The germline gives CDR1 MNHNS, CDR2 SASEGT.

The chain is built from TRBV28 and TRBJ1-1; D is unclear. CDR3 length: 15 residues. Germline V CDR1 and CDR2: MDHEN, SYDVKM. V shed 5 bases and J shed 2 bases, with 15 bases lying between them. The CDR3 sequence: CASSPHRFVNTEAFF. CDR3 coding DNA: TGTGCCAGCAGTCCTCATAGGTTCGTCAACACTGAAGCTTTCTTT.

The chain links TRBV7-9 to TRBJ1-5; D may be TRBD1 (6 bases). CDR3 size: 12 residues. The germline CDR1 and CDR2 sequences are SEHNR and FQNEAQ (reference sequence). V was pared by 5 bases and J by 10 bases, with 12 bases between. CDR3 residues: CASSQKQGPQHF. As DNA, the CDR3 is TGTGCCAGCAGCCAGAAACAGGGTCCCCAGCATTTT.

This clone was detected once. This chain connects TRBV28 to TRBJ2-1; 8 positions match TRBD1. The ends lost 6 bases at V and 10 bases at J; junction bases unmatched: 11. The CDR3 length is 14 residues. Germline V gives CDR1 MDHEN, CDR2 SYDVKM. CDR3 protein: CASRIGTGFREQFF. For the CDR3, the DNA is TGTGCCAGCAGGATCGGGACAGGCTTTAGGGAGCAGTTCTTC.

The chain employs TRBV5-8 and TRBJ2-3; D may be TRBD1 (6 bases). Trimming left V 2 bases short and J 1 base short, with 11 bases between. There are 15 residues in the CDR3. The V gene's germline CDR1 is SGHTS and CDR2 YDEGEE. CDR3 region: CASSLGGVGTDTQYF. CDR3 nucleotides: TGTGCCAGCAGCTTAGGGGGAGTAGGCACAGATACGCAGTATTTT. The variable domain in full, completed from reference TRBV5-8 and TRBJ2-3, reads EAGVTQSPTHLIKTRGQQATLRCSPISGHTSVYWYQQALGLGLQFLLWYDEGEERNRGNFPPRFSGRQFPNYSSELNVNALELEDSALYLCASSLGGVGTDTQYFGPGTRLTVL.

On this clone itself: Other DNA sequences from this sample encode an identical CDR3 as well. The CDR3 loop reads CSVGPGRTEAFF. CDR3 nucleotides: TGCAGCGTTGGGCCGGGTAGGACTGAAGCTTTCTTT. This rearrangement joins TRBV29-1 to TRBJ1-1; no clear D. With 4 bases removed from V and 5 bases from J, the gap between germline ends came to 11 bases. The CDR3 has 12 amino acids. Germline lookup yields CDR1 SQVTM and CDR2 ANQGSEA.

The rearrangement links TRBV18 to TRBJ2-6, with D maybe TRBD1 (5 bases). Germline lookup yields CDR1 KGHSH and CDR2 LQKENI. Deletions cut 3 bases from V and 0 bases from J, with 15 bases between. This CDR3 is 18 amino acids long. The CDR3 DNA reads TGTGCCAGCTCACCTCGACAGACAGACCACTCTGGGGCCAACGTCCTGACTTTC. This codes for CASSPRQTDHSGANVLTF. The whole variable domain, filled in from reference TRBV18 and TRBJ2-6, reads NAGVMQNPRHLVRRRGQEARLRCSPMKGHSHVYWYRQLPEEGLKFMVYLQKENIIDESGMPKERFSAEFPKEGPSILRIQQVVRGDSAAYFCASSPRQTDHSGANVLTFGAGSRLTVL.

The chain carries TRBV27 and TRBJ2-7; D is unresolved. This CDR3 has 14 amino acids. Germline V gene sequence: CDR1 MNHEY, CDR2 SMNVEV (reference sequence). The V end was cut by 0 bases, the J end by 2 bases, with 8 bases between. The CDR3 bases are TGTGCCAGCAGTTTATCATTCGGAACCTACGAGCAGTACTTC. The encoded protein is CASSLSFGTYEQYF.

CDR3 sequence: CASATGHRYEQYF. The CDR3 DNA sequence: TGTGCCAGCGCCACGGGACACCGCTACGAGCAGTACTTC. The J gene is TRBJ2-7, the V gene TRBV6-6; the D gene is possibly TRBD1 (6 bases). Germline CDR1 reads MNHNY; CDR2 reads SVGAGI (reference sequence). The germline V and J ends were trimmed by 8 bases and 3 bases, with 14 bases remaining between them. This CDR3 comprises 13 residues.

The chain recombines TRBV4-1 with TRBJ2-3, with D possibly TRBD2 on 6 matching bases. Trimming stripped 1 base from V and 3 bases from J, with 8 bases between. The CDR3 covers 14 residues. The germline CDR1 and CDR2 sequences are MGHRA and YSYEKL. This CDR3 is CASSQVAGTDTQYF. The CDR3 bases are TGCGCCAGCAGCCAAGTGGCGGGGACAGATACGCAGTATTTT.

The chain couples TRBV11-1 to TRBJ1-2; 9 bases match TRBD1. Germline values: CDR1 SGHAT, CDR2 FQDESV (reference sequence). V lost 4 bases and J lost 4; bases outside the gene matches: 7. The CDR3 has 15 residues. CDR3 nucleotides: TGTGCCAGCAGCTCCAGCCGGGACAGGGCCTATGGCTACACCTTC. Translation gives CASSSSRDRAYGYTF.

The chain links TRBV28 to TRBJ1-5; D gene uncertain. V lost 7 bases and J 1 base, leaving 14 bases between the germline ends. The CDR3 covers 15 residues. In germline, CDR1 is MDHEN, CDR2 SYDVKM. The CDR3 nucleotides are TGTGCCAGCACGGGTGGTAACAAGAGCAATCAGCCCCAGCATTTT. It yields the protein CASTGGNKSNQPQHF. The full variable domain, in which reference TRBV28 and TRBJ1-5 provide the parts outside the CDR3, is DVKVTQSSRYLVKRTGEKVFLECVQDMDHENMFWYRQDPGLGLRLIYFSYDVKMKEKGDIPEGYSVSREKKERFSLILESASTNQTSMYLCASTGGNKSNQPQHFGDGTRLSIL.

The chain recombines TRBV19 with TRBJ2-5; D uncertain. This CDR3 has 11 residues. Germline V lookup: CDR1 LNHDA, CDR2 SQIVND (reference sequence). Deletions cut 6 bases from V and 2 bases from J, with 4 bases between. The CDR3 is CASRVQETQYF. The CDR3 nucleotides read TGTGCCAGTAGAGTACAAGAGACCCAGTACTTC.

This clone was recorded only once. In the same sample, other DNA sequences code for this CDR3. The V gene is TRBV12-5, the J gene TRBJ1-4; 9 nucleotides agree with TRBD1. Germline trimming cut 6 bases from V and 0 bases from J; bases unmatched to any gene: 11. The germline V gene has CDR1 LGHNT and CDR2 FRNRAP. The CDR3 contains 18 residues. The CDR3 is CASGHANRGPTTNEKLFF. Written as DNA, the CDR3 is TGTGCTAGTGGCCATGCCAACAGGGGGCCCACAACTAATGAAAAACTGTTTTTT.

The chain links TRBV25-1 to TRBJ2-7; 10 bases align to TRBD1. Per germline, CDR1 MGHDK and CDR2 SYGVNS. After removal of 3 bases from V and 5 bases from J, the junction contained 10 bases not matched to a gene. This CDR3 is built from 16 residues. The CDR3 region is CASSDPSGQGIHEQYF. DNA for the CDR3: TGTGCCAGCAGTGACCCGTCGGGACAGGGGATCCACGAGCAGTACTTC.

This clone was detected once. The DNA of the CDR3 is TGTGCCAGCAGCTTGGCCGGGGGGAGGTATGGCTACACCTTC. Translation gives CASSLAGGRYGYTF. The chain combines TRBV5-4 with TRBJ1-2, with a tentative D call TRBD1 (5 bases). There are 14 residues in the CDR3. V lost 0 bases, J lost 5 bases, and 11 bases lay in between. Germline assignment: CDR1 SGHNT and CDR2 YYREEE (reference sequence). The full variable domain, in which reference TRBV5-4 and TRBJ1-2 provide the parts outside the CDR3, is ETGVTQSPTHLIKTRGQQVTLRCSSQSGHNTVSWYQQALGQGPQFIFQYYREEENGRGNFPPRFSGLQFPNYSSELNVNALELDDSALYLCASSLAGGRYGYTFGSGTRLTVV.

This clone is a singleton in its sample. This rearrangement joins TRBV9 to TRBJ2-3; D unclear. Trimming took 3 bases from V and 5 from J, leaving 4 bases between them. Germline CDR1 is SGDLS and CDR2 is YYNGEE. The CDR3 covers 11 residues. CDR3 residues: CASSAQDTQYF. Written as DNA, the CDR3 is TGTGCCAGCAGCGCTCAAGATACGCAGTATTTT. The variable domain in full, with the rest retrieved from reference TRBV9 and TRBJ2-3, is DSGVTQTPKHLITATGQRVTLRCSPRSGDLSVYWYQQSLDQGLQFLIQYYNGEERAKGNILERFSAQQFPDLHSELNLSSLELGDSALYFCASSAQDTQYFGPGTRLTVL.